These 14 T cell receptor beta chains were all obtained from the same sample, sequenced in a study of shared clonotypes between healthy human individuals. Libraries were prepared by immunoSEQ multiplex PCR; TCRdb keeps only in-frame clonotypes and omits some of them. The sample lists some 1 million clones, approximately 68% occurring once. Sequenced: memory CD4+ T cells sorted from blood. Specified subset: CD45RA-negative fraction. These receptors were collected from a man between 18 and 29 years old in good health.

CDR3 nucleotide sequence: TGTGCCAGCTCACGAACCATGGAGGACTATGGCTACACCTTC. Translated, it gives CASSRTMEDYGYTF. This chain joins TRBV18 and TRBJ1-2; the D is unclear. There are 14 residues in the CDR3. V was pared by 4 bases and J by 3 bases, with 12 bases between. The germline CDR1 and CDR2 sequences are KGHSH and LQKENI.

The chain is built from TRBV30 and TRBJ1-5, with D unclear. Looked up from germline, CDR1 is GTSNPN and CDR2 is SVGIG (reference sequence). The CDR3 loop spans 15 amino acids. The V gene lost 0 bases and the J gene lost 4 bases, with 13 bases spanning the gap. This CDR3 reads CAWSVRMDLNQPQHF. DNA of the CDR3: TGTGCCTGGAGTGTACGGATGGATTTGAATCAGCCCCAGCATTTT.

On this clone: Within the sample, other DNA sequences also encode this same CDR3. The chain carries TRBV18 and TRBJ2-2; 7 bases match TRBD1. Germline V gene sequence: CDR1 KGHSH, CDR2 LQKENI. The CDR3 contains 16 residues. Unmatched junction bases numbered 2, after V lost 1 base and J lost 0 bases. The CDR3 sequence is CASSPQQGSNTGELFF. The CDR3 nucleotides are TGTGCCAGCTCACCACAACAGGGGTCGAACACCGGGGAGCTGTTTTTT.

CDR3 bases: TGTGCCAGCAGCCCCGGGACAGGAAAGACCGGGGAGCTGTTTTTT. Its translation is CASSPGTGKTGELFF. This sequence joins TRBV5-6 and TRBJ2-2; 8 positions agree with TRBD1. CDR1 and CDR2 from the germline V gene are SGHDT and YYEEEE. Trimming at V came to 4 bases and at J to 5 bases, leaving 7 bases not matched to a gene. The CDR3 length is 15 residues. Drawing the rest from reference TRBV5-6 and TRBJ2-2, the complete variable domain is DAGVTQSPTHLIKTRGQQVTLRCSPKSGHDTVSWYQQALGQGPQFIFQYYEEEERQRGNFPDRFSGHQFPNYSSELNVNALLLGDSALYLCASSPGTGKTGELFFGEGSRLTVL.

This chain joins TRBV9 and TRBJ2-7; weak D call: TRBD1 (5 bases). CDR1 SGDLS and CDR2 YYNGEE come from the germline V gene. V was clipped by 2 bases and J by 7 bases, with 16 bases between them. The CDR3 extends over 14 amino acids. CDR3 in amino acids: CASSVGLIGVEQYF. The CDR3 coding sequence is TGTGCCAGCAGCGTGGGGCTAATAGGGGTTGAGCAGTACTTC. Variable domain in full (rest from reference TRBV9 and TRBJ2-7): DSGVTQTPKHLITATGQRVTLRCSPRSGDLSVYWYQQSLDQGLQFLIQYYNGEERAKGNILERFSAQQFPDLHSELNLSSLELGDSALYFCASSVGLIGVEQYFGPGTRLTVT.

This clone has a handful of counts. The chain employs TRBV6-5 and TRBJ1-5; tentative D call: TRBD1 (5 bases). CDR3 size: 15 residues. The V gene's germline CDR1 is MNHEY and CDR2 SVGAGI. Trimming stripped 6 bases from V and 2 bases from J, with 14 bases between. CDR3 sequence reads: CASSFQGGGNQPQHF. The CDR3, as DNA: TGTGCCAGCAGCTTTCAGGGCGGCGGCAATCAGCCCCAGCATTTT.

This clone was seen only once. This chain links TRBV6-1 with TRBJ2-3, with a tentative D call TRBD1 (6 bases). The CDR3 sequence is 15 residues long. V lost 4 bases and J lost 4, with 15 bases in between. The germline gives CDR1 MNHNS, CDR2 SASEGT. This CDR3 is CASSVVTGKADTQYF. The CDR3 coding sequence is TGTGCCAGCAGTGTTGTAACAGGGAAAGCAGATACGCAGTATTTT.

For the CDR3, the DNA is TGTGCCAGCACCCCTTTCTCCGGGTACACTGAAGCTTTCTTT. Encoded protein: CASTPFSGYTEAFF. This chain connects TRBV7-9 to TRBJ1-1; D not certain. The CDR3 is made up of 14 amino acids. The V end lost 7 bases, the J end lost 3 bases, and 15 bases lay between the germline ends. Looked up from germline, CDR1 is SEHNR and CDR2 is FQNEAQ (reference sequence).

V is TRBV6-5 and J is TRBJ2-2; D could derive from TRBD1 or TRBD2 (5 bases each). Germline assignment: CDR1 MNHEY and CDR2 SVGAGI. The V gene lost 0 bases and the J gene lost 4 bases, with 9 bases spanning the gap. The CDR3 runs 15 residues. The CDR3 coding sequence is TGTGCCAGCAGTTACTCGACGGGGACCACCGGGGAGCTGTTTTTT. It yields the protein CASSYSTGTTGELFF.

To note about this clone: Different DNA sequences within this sample yield the same CDR3. The chain is built from TRBV11-2 and TRBJ2-3, with D hard to call. CDR1 SGHAT and CDR2 FQNNGV come from the germline V gene. The ends were cut back, 1 base at V and 6 bases at J, with 2 bases in the middle. The CDR3 runs 11 residues. This chain's CDR3 is CASSLGDTQYF. Written as DNA, the CDR3 is TGTGCCAGCAGCTTAGGTGATACGCAGTATTTT. Complete variable domain (other parts from reference TRBV11-2 and TRBJ2-3): EAGVAQSPRYKIIEKRQSVAFWCNPISGHATLYWYQQILGQGPKLLIQFQNNGVVDDSQLPKDRFSAERLKGVDSTLKIQPAKLEDSAVYLCASSLGDTQYFGPGTRLTVL.

About this clone itself: Other DNA sequences in the same sample also yield this CDR3. This chain joins TRBV6-6 and TRBJ1-4; 8 nucleotides match TRBD1. Looked up from germline, CDR1 is MNHNY and CDR2 is SVGAGI (reference sequence). V shed 6 bases and J 5 bases; nucleotides not matched to a gene: 8. CDR3 size: 15 residues. The CDR3 protein is CASSPSGGANEKLFF. The CDR3 coding sequence is TGTGCCAGCAGCCCCTCAGGGGGCGCAAATGAAAAACTGTTTTTT.

V and J are TRBV19 and TRBJ2-5, with D maybe TRBD1 (6 bases). The germline gives CDR1 LNHDA, CDR2 SQIVND (reference sequence). Trimming shortened V by 1 base and J by 0 bases, and 12 bases separated the two germline ends. The CDR3 is made up of 16 amino acids. The CDR3 is CASSIGSAGDQETQYF. The CDR3 DNA follows: TGTGCCAGTAGTATAGGGTCGGCAGGGGACCAAGAGACCCAGTACTTC.

The chain carries TRBV5-4 and TRBJ2-3; TRBD2 matches at 14 bases. Germline V lookup: CDR1 SGHNT, CDR2 YYREEE (reference sequence). V was pared by 3 bases and J by 3 bases, with 9 bases of the junction left unmatched. There are 18 residues in the CDR3. CDR3 bases: TGTGCCAGCAGCTCGAGACTAGCGGGAGGGCAAGGGACAGATACGCAGTATTTT. This codes for CASSSRLAGGQGTDTQYF.

The chain links TRBV4-1 to TRBJ2-5, with D hard to call. The length of the CDR3 is 13 residues. Trimming took 4 bases from V and 5 from J, leaving 11 bases between them. The germline V gene encodes CDR1 MGHRA and CDR2 YSYEKL. DNA of the CDR3: TGCGCCAGCAGCCTTGAGTTACCGGAGACCCAGTACTTC. It encodes CASSLELPETQYF.